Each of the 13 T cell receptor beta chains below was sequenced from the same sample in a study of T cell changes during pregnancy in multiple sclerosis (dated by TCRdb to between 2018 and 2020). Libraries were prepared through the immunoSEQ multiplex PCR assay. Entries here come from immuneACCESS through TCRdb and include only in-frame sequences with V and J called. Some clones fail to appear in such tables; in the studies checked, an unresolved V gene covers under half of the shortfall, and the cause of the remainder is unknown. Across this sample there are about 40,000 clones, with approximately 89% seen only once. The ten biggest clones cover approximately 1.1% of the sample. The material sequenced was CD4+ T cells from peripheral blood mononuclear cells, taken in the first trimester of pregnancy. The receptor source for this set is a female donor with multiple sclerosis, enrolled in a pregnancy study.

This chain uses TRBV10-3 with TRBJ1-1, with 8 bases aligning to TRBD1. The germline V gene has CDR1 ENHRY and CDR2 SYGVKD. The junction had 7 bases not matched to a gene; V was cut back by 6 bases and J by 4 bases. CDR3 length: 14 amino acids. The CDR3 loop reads CAIRAQGAPTEAFF. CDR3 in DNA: TGTGCCATCAGGGCCCAGGGGGCCCCCACTGAAGCTTTCTTT.

This CDR3 reads CASSRQENTEAFF. The CDR3 DNA reads TGCGCCAGCAGTCGACAGGAGAACACTGAAGCTTTCTTT. J is TRBJ1-1 and V is TRBV10-1; D might be TRBD1 (6 bases). The germline gives CDR1 WNHNN, CDR2 SYGVQD (reference sequence). V shed 5 bases and J shed 1 base, with 8 bases lying between them. The CDR3 is made up of 13 amino acids.

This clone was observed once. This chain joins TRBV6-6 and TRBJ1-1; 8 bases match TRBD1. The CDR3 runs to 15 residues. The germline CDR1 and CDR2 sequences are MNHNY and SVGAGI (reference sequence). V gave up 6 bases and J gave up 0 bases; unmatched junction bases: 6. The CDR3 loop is CASRLTGVMNTEAFF. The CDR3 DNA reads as TGTGCCAGCAGGTTGACAGGGGTCATGAACACTGAAGCTTTCTTT.

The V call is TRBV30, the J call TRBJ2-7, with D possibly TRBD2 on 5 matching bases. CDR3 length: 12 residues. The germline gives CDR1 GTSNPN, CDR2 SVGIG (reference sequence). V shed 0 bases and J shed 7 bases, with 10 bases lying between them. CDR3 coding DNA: TGTGCCTGGAGTGTACGGGGAGCTGAGCAGTACTTC. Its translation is CAWSVRGAEQYF. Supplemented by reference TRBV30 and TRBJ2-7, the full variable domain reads SQTIHQWPATLVQPVGSPLSLECTVEGTSNPNLYWYRQAAGRGLQLLFYSVGIGQISSEVPQNLSASRPQDRQFILSSKKLLLSDSGFYLCAWSVRGAEQYFGPGTRLTVT.

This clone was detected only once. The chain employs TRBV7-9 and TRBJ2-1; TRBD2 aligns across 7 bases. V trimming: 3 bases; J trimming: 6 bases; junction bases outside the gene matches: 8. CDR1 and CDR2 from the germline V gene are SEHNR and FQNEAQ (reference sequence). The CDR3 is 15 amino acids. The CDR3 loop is CASSLRGTPGNEQFF. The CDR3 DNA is TGTGCCAGCAGCTTGCGGGGGACTCCAGGCAATGAGCAGTTCTTC.

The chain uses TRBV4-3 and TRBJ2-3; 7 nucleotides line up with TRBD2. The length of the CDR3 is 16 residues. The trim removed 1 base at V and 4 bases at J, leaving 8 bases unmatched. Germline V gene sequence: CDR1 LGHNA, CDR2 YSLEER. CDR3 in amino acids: CASSQGGGGEADTQYF. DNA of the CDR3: TGCGCCAGCAGCCAAGGGGGGGGAGGGGAGGCAGATACGCAGTATTTT.

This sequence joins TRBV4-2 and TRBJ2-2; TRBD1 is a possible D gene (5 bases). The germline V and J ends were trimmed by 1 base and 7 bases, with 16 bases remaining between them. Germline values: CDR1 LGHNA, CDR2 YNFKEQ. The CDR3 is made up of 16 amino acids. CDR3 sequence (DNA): TGTGCCAGCAGCCAAGGTTCAGGGTTAGTAAGCGGGGAGCTGTTTTTT. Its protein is CASSQGSGLVSGELFF.

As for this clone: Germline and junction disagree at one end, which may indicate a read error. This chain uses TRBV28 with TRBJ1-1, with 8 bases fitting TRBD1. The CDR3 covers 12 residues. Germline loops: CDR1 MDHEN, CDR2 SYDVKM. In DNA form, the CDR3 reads TGTGCCAGCAGTTTCTACGGACAGGGACTCGGCTTT. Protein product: CASSFYGQGLGF.

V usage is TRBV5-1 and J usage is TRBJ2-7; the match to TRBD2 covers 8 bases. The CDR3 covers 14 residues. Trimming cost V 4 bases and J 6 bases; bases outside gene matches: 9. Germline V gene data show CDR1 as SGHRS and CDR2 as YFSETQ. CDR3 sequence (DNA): TGCGCCAGCAGCCCCCCGGGGGGGCGGAGCGAGCAGTACTTC. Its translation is CASSPPGGRSEQYF.

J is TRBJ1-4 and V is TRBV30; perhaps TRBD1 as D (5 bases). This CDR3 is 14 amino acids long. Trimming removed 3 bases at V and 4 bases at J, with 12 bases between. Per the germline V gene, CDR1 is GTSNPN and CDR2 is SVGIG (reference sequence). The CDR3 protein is CAWSRQTLNEKLFF. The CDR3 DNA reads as TGTGCCTGGAGCAGACAGACGCTTAATGAAAAACTGTTTTTT.

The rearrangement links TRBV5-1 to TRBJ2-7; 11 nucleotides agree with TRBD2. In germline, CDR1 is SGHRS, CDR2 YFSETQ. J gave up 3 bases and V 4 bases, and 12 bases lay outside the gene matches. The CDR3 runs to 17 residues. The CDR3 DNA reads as TGCGCCAGCAGCCCGACTAGCGGGGCCTCCGCAAACTACGAGCAGTACTTC. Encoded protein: CASSPTSGASANYEQYF. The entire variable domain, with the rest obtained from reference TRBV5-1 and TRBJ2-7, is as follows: KAGVTQTPRYLIKTRGQQVTLSCSPISGHRSVSWYQQTPGQGLQFLFEYFSETQRNKGNFPGRFSGRQFSNSRSEMNVSTLELGDSALYLCASSPTSGASANYEQYFGPGTRLTVT.

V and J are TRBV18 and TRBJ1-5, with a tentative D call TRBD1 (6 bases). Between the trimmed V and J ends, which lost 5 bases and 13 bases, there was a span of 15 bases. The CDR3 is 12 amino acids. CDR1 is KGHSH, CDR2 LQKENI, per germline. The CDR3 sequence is CASSDTDRFQHF. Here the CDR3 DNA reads TGTGCCAGCTCAGACACGGACAGATTTCAGCATTTT. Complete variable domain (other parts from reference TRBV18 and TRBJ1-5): NAGVMQNPRHLVRRRGQEARLRCSPMKGHSHVYWYRQLPEEGLKFMVYLQKENIIDESGMPKERFSAEFPKEGPSILRIQQVVRGDSAAYFCASSDTDRFQHFGDGTRLSIL.

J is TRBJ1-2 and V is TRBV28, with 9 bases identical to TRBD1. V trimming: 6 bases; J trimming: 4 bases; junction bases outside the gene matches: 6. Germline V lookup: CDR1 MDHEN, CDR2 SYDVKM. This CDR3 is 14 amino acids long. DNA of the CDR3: TGTGCCAGCAGGTTAACAGGGGGCGGCTATGGCTACACCTTC. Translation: CASRLTGGGYGYTF.